The 32 T cell receptor beta chains given below trace back to one sample, sequenced in a study of vaccination and CD4 T cells after COVID-19. Oncomine TCR Beta short-read sequencing was applied to DNA from cultured CD4+ T cells. Each CDR3 protein gets one entry after TCRdb re-called the PCR reads with MiXCR. The sample yields 8,000 to 8,500 distinct CDR3 sequences, around 50% seen once. Documented treatment: roughly ten-day PBMC culture with coronavirus spike peptide pools or control peptides (ViraFEST assay). These receptors have no identified antigens. The sample comprised CD4+ T cells from blood, cultured in vitro. These receptor sequences come from a human donor who had recovered from COVID-19.

The rearrangement links TRBV19 to TRBJ1-5; the match to TRBD1 covers 7 bases. Trimming at V came to 5 bases and at J to 7 bases, leaving 11 bases not matched to a gene. From germline, CDR1 is LNHDA and CDR2 SQIVND (reference sequence). The CDR3 runs 15 residues. CDR3 residues: CASSSRQGPHQPQHF. CDR3 DNA sequence: TGTGCCAGTAGTTCCCGACAGGGCCCCCACCAGCCCCAGCATTTT.

The gene calls are TRBV11-2 and TRBJ2-7; D is possibly TRBD2 (6 bases). V gave up 9 bases and J gave up 2 bases, with 11 bases separating them. Germline-derived CDR1 and CDR2 are SGHAT and FQNNGV. The CDR3 runs to 12 residues. In DNA form, the CDR3 reads TGTGCCAGTAGTCGGGAGACCTACGAGCAGTACTTC. Translation: CASSRETYEQYF. Combining the CDR3 with reference TRBV11-2 and TRBJ2-7 gives the whole variable domain EAGVAQSPRYKIIEKRQSVAFWCNPISGHATLYWYQQILGQGPKLLIQFQNNGVVDDSQLPKDRFSAERLKGVDSTLKIQPAKLEDSAVYLCASSRETYEQYFGPGTRLTVT.

This clonotype is judged medium-sized (0.01 to 0.1%). V usage is TRBV12-3 or TRBV12-4 and J usage is TRBJ1-6, with a tentative D call TRBD1 (6 bases). V lost 6 bases and J 0 bases, leaving 18 bases between the germline ends. The CDR3 spans 18 residues. The CDR3, as DNA: TGTGCCAGCAGCCGCACAGGGTCTGGGAGCTCCTATAATTCACCCCTCCACTTT. Its translation: CASSRTGSGSSYNSPLHF.

The sample holds one count of this clonotype. The chain couples TRBV6-4 to TRBJ2-3, with 7 bases aligning to TRBD2. CDR3 length: 14 amino acids. Germline V gene lookup returns CDR1 MRHNA and CDR2 SNTAGT. The ends lost 2 bases at V and 1 base at J; junction bases unmatched: 0. The CDR3 reads CASSDLAGTDTQYF. The CDR3 DNA is TGTGCCAGCAGTGACCTAGCGGGCACAGATACGCAGTATTTT.

This clonotype was seen only a few times. This chain joins TRBV2 and TRBJ1-1; D uncertain. Germline V gene sequence: CDR1 SNHLY, CDR2 FYNNEI. V was clipped by 4 bases and J by 2 bases, with 8 bases between them. CDR3 length equals 13 residues. DNA for the CDR3: TGTGCCAGCAGTGTTCTGGGCAACACTGAAGCTTTCTTT. Translated, it gives CASSVLGNTEAFF.

This clonotype occurred a few times. The chain couples TRBV3-1 to TRBJ1-2, with D perhaps matching TRBD1 (5 bases). V was shortened by 6 bases and J by 4 bases, with 12 bases between the two germline ends. CDR1 and CDR2 from the germline V gene are LGHDT and YNNKEL (reference sequence). The CDR3 extends over 13 amino acids. Here the CDR3 DNA reads TGTGCCAGCAGGAGCCGGGGCAGCTATGGCTACACCTTC. Residues: CASRSRGSYGYTF.

The chain links TRBV29-1 to TRBJ2-7; tentative D call: TRBD1 (5 bases). Trimming took off 0 bases at V and 4 bases at J, with 7 bases between the two ends. In germline, CDR1 is SQVTM, CDR2 ANQGSEA. The CDR3 contains 12 residues. CDR3 loop: CSVEDQGYEQYF. The DNA for the CDR3 is TGCAGCGTTGAAGACCAGGGTTACGAGCAGTACTTC.

This clonotype has a handful of counts. This chain connects TRBV7-9 to TRBJ1-1, with D maybe TRBD1 (6 bases). The CDR3 spans 17 residues. Germline CDR1 SEHNR, CDR2 FQNEAQ (reference sequence). Deletions cut 5 bases from V and 1 base from J, with 20 bases between. As DNA, the CDR3 is TGTGCCAGCAGCCTGCTATCTTGGGGGCCGGCGAACACTGAAGCTTTCTTT. The encoded protein is CASSLLSWGPANTEAFF. The variable domain in full, with the rest retrieved from reference TRBV7-9 and TRBJ1-1, is DTGVSQNPRHKITKRGQNVTFRCDPISEHNRLYWYRQTLGQGPEFLTYFQNEAQLEKSRLLSDRFSAERPKGSFSTLEIQRTEQGDSAMYLCASSLLSWGPANTEAFFGQGTRLTVV.

Worth noting for this clonotype: One end of the junction is discordant with germline, which a read error may explain. The chain combines TRBV7-7 with TRBJ2-1; 11 bases are shared with TRBD2. CDR1 and CDR2 from the germline V gene are SSHAT and FNYEAQ (reference sequence). This CDR3 spans 18 amino acids. The CDR3 DNA reads TGTGCTAGCAGCTTAGTTGCCCAGGGACTAGCGGCGATCAATGAGCAGTTCTTC. It encodes CASSLVAQGLAAINEQFF.

This clonotype was detected only a few times. This chain connects TRBV6-1 to TRBJ1-2; D remains ambiguous. Looked up from germline, CDR1 is MNHNS and CDR2 is SASEGT. The CDR3 runs 12 residues. Deletions cut 6 bases from V and 8 bases from J, with 13 bases between. CDR3 bases: TGTGCCAGCAGACCCGGCGTGGGCGGCTACACCTTC. It is translated as CASRPGVGGYTF.

DNA for the CDR3: TGTGCCAGCAGCTTAGGGGAGGGTATGGGCCCCGGGGAGCTGTTTTTT. As protein: CASSLGEGMGPGELFF. The chain has TRBV7-8 and TRBJ2-2; 7 positions agree with TRBD2. V dropped 1 base and J dropped 6; count of bases not matched to a gene: 8. The CDR3 totals 16 residues. The germline CDR1 and CDR2 sequences are SGHVS and FQNEAQ. The full variable domain, in which reference TRBV7-8 and TRBJ2-2 provide the parts outside the CDR3, is GAGVSQSPRYKVAKRGQDVALRCDPISGHVSLFWYQQALGQGPEFLTYFQNEAQLDKSGLPSDRFFAERPEGSVSTLKIQRTQQEDSAVYLCASSLGEGMGPGELFFGEGSRLTVL.

This chain uses TRBV12-5 with TRBJ2-3; 9 bases are shared with TRBD2. After removal of 0 bases from V and 5 bases from J, the junction contained 3 bases not matched to a gene. Germline assignment: CDR1 LGHNT and CDR2 FRNRAP. The CDR3 length is 15 residues. The CDR3 DNA reads TGTGCTAGTGGTTTGGTGGCGCGGGAGGGAGATACGCAGTATTTT. Encoded protein: CASGLVAREGDTQYF.

This clonotype has just a few counts. J is TRBJ2-1 and V is TRBV11-3; D gene ambiguous. There are 13 residues in the CDR3. Germline V CDR1 and CDR2: SGHNT, YENEEA. V was cut by 4 bases and J by 10 bases, with 14 bases left in between. CDR3 protein: CASSSHLGNEQFF. The CDR3 nucleotides are TGTGCCAGCAGCTCGCACCTTGGAAACGAGCAGTTCTTC.

Only one count was recorded for this clonotype. V gene TRBV19 combines with J gene TRBJ1-2; a weak D match, TRBD1 (5 bases). Germline assignment: CDR1 LNHDA and CDR2 SQIVND (reference sequence). This CDR3 spans 13 amino acids. Between the trimmed V and J ends, which lost 6 bases and 7 bases, there was a span of 15 bases. The CDR3 sequence: CASRPPGGFGYTF. The DNA for the CDR3 is TGTGCCAGTAGGCCGCCCGGGGGGTTTGGCTACACCTTC.

The chain couples TRBV10-1 to TRBJ2-2, with TRBD2 identical over 7 bases. The CDR3 sequence is 16 residues long. With V trimmed by 2 bases and J by 1 base, 4 bases remained unmatched. CDR1 is WNHNN and CDR2 is SYGVQD in the germline V gene (reference sequence). CDR3 coding DNA: TGCGCCAGCAGTGAGAAACAGCGGGAGAACACCGGGGAGCTGTTTTTT. Protein: CASSEKQRENTGELFF.

The gene calls are TRBV11-3 and TRBJ2-3; D possibly corresponds to TRBD1 (6 bases). Trimming took off 4 bases at V and 5 bases at J, with 16 bases between the two ends. Germline values: CDR1 SGHNT, CDR2 YENEEA. The CDR3 sequence is 15 residues long. The CDR3: CASSSGARGEDTQYF. CDR3 nucleotides: TGTGCCAGCAGCTCCGGGGCCAGGGGAGAAGATACGCAGTATTTT.

The chain links TRBV6-5 to TRBJ2-7; D call uncertain. CDR3 size: 14 residues. V gave up 2 bases and J gave up 2 bases, with 10 bases separating them. Germline V CDR1 and CDR2: MNHEY, SVGAGI. CDR3 region: CASSYDRSAYEQYF. The CDR3 region has the DNA TGTGCCAGCAGTTACGATAGGTCGGCCTACGAGCAGTACTTC.

The chain has TRBV7-8 and TRBJ2-5, with 10 bases lining up with TRBD2. This CDR3 has 18 amino acids. CDR1 is SGHVS, CDR2 FQNEAQ, per germline. V lost 0 bases to trimming and J lost 2 bases; unmatched junction nucleotides: 9. CDR3 nucleotides: TGTGCCAGCAGCTTAGCCCTTCTAGCGGGGGTCAGTCAAGAGACCCAGTACTTC. Translating it yields CASSLALLAGVSQETQYF.

V usage is TRBV25-1 and J usage is TRBJ1-4; D is undetermined. The germline gives CDR1 MGHDK, CDR2 SYGVNS. V lost 4 bases and J 5 bases, leaving 14 bases between the germline ends. The CDR3 has 15 amino acids. The CDR3 spells CASSVDRSANEKLFF. For the CDR3, the DNA is TGTGCCAGCAGTGTAGACCGCAGTGCAAATGAAAAACTGTTTTTT. Combining the CDR3 with reference TRBV25-1 and TRBJ1-4 gives the whole variable domain EADIYQTPRYLVIGTGKKITLECSQTMGHDKMYWYQQDPGMELHLIHYSYGVNSTEKGDLSSESTVSRIRTEHFPLTLESARPSHTSQYLCASSVDRSANEKLFFGSGTQLSVL.

This clonotype has a handful of counts. This sequence joins TRBV20-1 and TRBJ1-1; TRBD1 agrees at 7 bases. The CDR3 is 13 amino acids. Trimming cost V 3 bases and J 5 bases; bases outside gene matches: 6. CDR1 DFQATT and CDR2 SNEGSKA come from the germline V gene (reference sequence). CDR3 in DNA: TGCAGTGCTAGGGGGGACAGCGGGACTGAAGCTTTCTTT. Residues: CSARGDSGTEAFF.

This clonotype was detected a few times. The rearrangement links TRBV6-1 to TRBJ2-7; possibly TRBD1 or TRBD2 for D (5 bases each). The germline CDR1 and CDR2 sequences are MNHNS and SASEGT. Trimming stripped 8 bases from V and 2 bases from J, with 13 bases between. This CDR3 contains 13 residues. CDR3 nucleotide sequence: TGTGCCAGCGCCGGGGCTGGCCCCTACGAGCAGTACTTC. As protein: CASAGAGPYEQYF.

This clonotype has only a few counts. The V and J genes are TRBV27 and TRBJ1-6, with D tentatively TRBD1 (5 bases). Germline V gives CDR1 MNHEY, CDR2 SMNVEV (reference sequence). Trimming took off 2 bases at V and 2 bases at J, with 7 bases between the two ends. The CDR3 runs to 15 residues. The CDR3 DNA sequence: TGTGCCAGCAGTTTACGGGGCACCTATAATTCACCCCTCCACTTT. It codes for CASSLRGTYNSPLHF.

The chain links TRBV20-1 to TRBJ2-3, with 14 positions matching TRBD2. The ends lost 0 bases at V and 4 bases at J; junction bases unmatched: 12. The CDR3 runs 19 residues. CDR1 is DFQATT, CDR2 SNEGSKA, per germline (reference sequence). The chain's CDR3 is CSARDLTSGRGEPPDTQYF. For the CDR3, the DNA is TGCAGTGCTAGAGATTTGACTAGCGGGAGGGGTGAACCACCAGATACGCAGTATTTT.

This clonotype was counted a single time. This sequence joins TRBV20-1 and TRBJ2-1; 9 positions agree with TRBD2. This CDR3 has 18 amino acids. CDR1 and CDR2 from the germline V gene are DFQATT and SNEGSKA (reference sequence). V trimming: 2 bases; J trimming: 5 bases; junction bases outside the gene matches: 16. DNA for the CDR3: TGCAGTGCTAGATCCCGGCGGGTAGCGGGAGAGCTCAACAATGAGCAGTTCTTC. This gives the protein CSARSRRVAGELNNEQFF.

This rearrangement joins TRBV20-1 to TRBJ2-3, with D uncertain. CDR3 length: 12 amino acids. Germline loops: CDR1 DFQATT, CDR2 SNEGSKA (reference sequence). V lost 4 bases, J lost 3 bases, and 8 bases lay in between. CDR3 DNA sequence: TGCAGTGCTACCCTACAGACAGATACGCAGTATTTT. This translates into CSATLQTDTQYF.

This clonotype was recorded a few times. The V gene is TRBV10-3, the J gene TRBJ1-1; D uncertain. Germline loops: CDR1 ENHRY, CDR2 SYGVKD. Trimming stripped 11 bases from V and 4 bases from J, with 14 bases between. The CDR3 totals 12 residues. The CDR3 bases are TGTGCCGCGCGCTCCCTTAGCACTGAAGCTTTCTTT. Amino acid sequence: CAARSLSTEAFF.

This chain uses TRBV25-1 with TRBJ2-3, with D unclear. Trimming pared 8 bases from V and 2 bases from J, leaving 17 bases between. The CDR3 has 15 residues. Germline V CDR1 and CDR2: MGHDK, SYGVNS. As DNA, the CDR3 is TGTGCCAGCCGCCAGATAACTTTTATCACAGATACGCAGTATTTT. Amino acids: CASRQITFITDTQYF.

The genes are TRBV28 and TRBJ1-1; D call uncertain. The V and J ends lost 1 base and 1 base respectively, with 10 bases between them. There are 15 residues in the CDR3. The V gene's germline CDR1 is MDHEN and CDR2 SYDVKM. CDR3 sequence: CASSLSGRKNTEAFF. CDR3 in DNA: TGTGCCAGCAGTTTATCAGGCAGGAAGAACACTGAAGCTTTCTTT.

CDR3 amino acids: CASRTGSFGYTF. CDR3 in DNA: TGTGCCAGTAGGACAGGAAGCTTTGGCTACACCTTC. The chain employs TRBV6-1 and TRBJ1-2; 7 nucleotides agree with TRBD1. After removal of 9 bases from V and 7 bases from J, the junction contained 8 bases not matched to a gene. The CDR3 length is 12 residues. From germline, CDR1 is MNHNS and CDR2 SASEGT.

The V call is TRBV7-8, the J call TRBJ2-5; no clear D gene. The CDR3 sequence is 14 residues long. Germline-derived CDR1 and CDR2 are SGHVS and FQNEAQ. V lost 5 bases, J lost 0 bases, and 10 bases lay in between. CDR3 residues: CASSRSTHQETQYF. CDR3 nucleotides: TGTGCCAGCAGCCGGAGTACGCACCAAGAGACCCAGTACTTC.

This clonotype appeared a single time. J is TRBJ1-1 and V is TRBV20-1, with 7 nucleotides matching TRBD1. The length of the CDR3 is 14 residues. V shed 5 bases, J shed 8 bases, and the junction held 14 bases outside the gene matches. The germline gives CDR1 DFQATT, CDR2 SNEGSKA (reference sequence). The chain's CDR3 is CSAPDPQGRVEAFF. DNA of the CDR3: TGCAGTGCTCCGGACCCACAGGGGCGGGTCGAAGCTTTCTTT.

The table lists this clonotype with a few counts. The chain couples TRBV19 to TRBJ2-5; D is possibly TRBD1 (5 bases). This CDR3 has 14 amino acids. The germline V and J ends were trimmed by 4 bases and 0 bases, with 9 bases remaining between them. The germline V gene encodes CDR1 LNHDA and CDR2 SQIVND (reference sequence). The CDR3 protein is CASSTTEYQETQYF. The DNA of the CDR3 is TGTGCCAGTAGTACGACAGAGTACCAAGAGACCCAGTACTTC.